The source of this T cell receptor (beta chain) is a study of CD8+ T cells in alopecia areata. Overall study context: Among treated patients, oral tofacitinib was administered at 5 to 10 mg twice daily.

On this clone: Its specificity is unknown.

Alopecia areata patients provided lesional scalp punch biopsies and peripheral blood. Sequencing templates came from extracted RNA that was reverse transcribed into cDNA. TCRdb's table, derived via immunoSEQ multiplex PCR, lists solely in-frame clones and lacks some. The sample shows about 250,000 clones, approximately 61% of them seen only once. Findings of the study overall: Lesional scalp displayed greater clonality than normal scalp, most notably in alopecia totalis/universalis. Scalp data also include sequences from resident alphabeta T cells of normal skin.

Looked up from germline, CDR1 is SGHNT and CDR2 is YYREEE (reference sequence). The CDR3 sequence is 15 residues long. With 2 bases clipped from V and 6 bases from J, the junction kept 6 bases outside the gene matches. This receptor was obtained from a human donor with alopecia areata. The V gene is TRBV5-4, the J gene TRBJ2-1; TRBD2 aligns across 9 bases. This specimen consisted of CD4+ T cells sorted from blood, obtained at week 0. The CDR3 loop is CASSFVARGGNEQFF. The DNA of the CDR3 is TGTGCCAGCAGCTTTGTTGCGCGGGGGGGCAATGAGCAGTTCTTC.